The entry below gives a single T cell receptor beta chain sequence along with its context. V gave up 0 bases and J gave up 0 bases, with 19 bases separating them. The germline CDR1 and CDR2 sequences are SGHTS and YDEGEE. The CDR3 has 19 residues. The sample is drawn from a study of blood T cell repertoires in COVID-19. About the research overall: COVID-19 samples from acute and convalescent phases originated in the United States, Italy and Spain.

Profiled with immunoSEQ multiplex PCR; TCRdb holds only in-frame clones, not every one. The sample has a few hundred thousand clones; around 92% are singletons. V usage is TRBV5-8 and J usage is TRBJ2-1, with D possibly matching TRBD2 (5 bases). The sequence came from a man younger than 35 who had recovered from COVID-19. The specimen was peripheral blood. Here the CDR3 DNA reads TGTGCCAGCAGCTTGGAAGGTGAGGGCCACCTGGGCTCCTACAATGAGCAGTTCTTC. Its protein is CASSLEGEGHLGSYNEQFF.